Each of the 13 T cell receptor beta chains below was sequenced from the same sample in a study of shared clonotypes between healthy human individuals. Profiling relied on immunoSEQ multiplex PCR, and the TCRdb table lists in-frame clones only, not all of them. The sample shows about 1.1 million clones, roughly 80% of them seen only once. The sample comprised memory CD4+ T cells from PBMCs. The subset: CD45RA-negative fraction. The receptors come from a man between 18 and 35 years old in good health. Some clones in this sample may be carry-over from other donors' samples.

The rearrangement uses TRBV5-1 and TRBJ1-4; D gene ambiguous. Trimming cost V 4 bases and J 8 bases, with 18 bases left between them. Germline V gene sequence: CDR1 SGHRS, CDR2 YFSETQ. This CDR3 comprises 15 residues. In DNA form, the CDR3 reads TGCGCCAGCAGCAGGCAGCTAACCAACAAGGAAAAACTGTTTTTT. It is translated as CASSRQLTNKEKLFF.

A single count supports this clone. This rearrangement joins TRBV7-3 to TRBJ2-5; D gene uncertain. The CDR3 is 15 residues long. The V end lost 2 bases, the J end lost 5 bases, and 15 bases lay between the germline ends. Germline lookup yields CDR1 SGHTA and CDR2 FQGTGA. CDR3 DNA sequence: TGTGCCAGCAGCTTAGGGCTAGTTGAGGCGGAGACCCAGTACTTC. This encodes CASSLGLVEAETQYF.

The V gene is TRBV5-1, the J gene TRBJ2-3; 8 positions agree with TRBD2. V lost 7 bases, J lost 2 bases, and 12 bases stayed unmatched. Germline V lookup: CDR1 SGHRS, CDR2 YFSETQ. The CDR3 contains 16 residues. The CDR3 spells CASAAAGTRLTDTQYF. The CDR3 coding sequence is TGCGCCAGCGCAGCGGCCGGGACTAGACTCACAGATACGCAGTATTTT.

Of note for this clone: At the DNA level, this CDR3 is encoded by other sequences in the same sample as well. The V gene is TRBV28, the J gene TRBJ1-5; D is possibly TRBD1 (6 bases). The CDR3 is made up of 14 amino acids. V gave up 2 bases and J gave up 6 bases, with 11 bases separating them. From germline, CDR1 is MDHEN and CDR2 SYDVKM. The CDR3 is CASSLPGAGQPQHF. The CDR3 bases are TGTGCCAGCAGTTTACCAGGGGCCGGTCAGCCCCAGCATTTT.

For the CDR3, the DNA is TGTGCCAGCAGCTTAGCGGCAGGGAGCGAGCAGTACTTC. This gives the protein CASSLAAGSEQYF. This rearrangement joins TRBV7-2 to TRBJ2-7, with D perhaps matching TRBD1 or TRBD2 (5 bases each). This CDR3 is built from 13 residues. Germline CDR1 is SGHTA and CDR2 is FQGNSA. Trimming pared 0 bases from V and 6 bases from J, leaving 9 bases between.

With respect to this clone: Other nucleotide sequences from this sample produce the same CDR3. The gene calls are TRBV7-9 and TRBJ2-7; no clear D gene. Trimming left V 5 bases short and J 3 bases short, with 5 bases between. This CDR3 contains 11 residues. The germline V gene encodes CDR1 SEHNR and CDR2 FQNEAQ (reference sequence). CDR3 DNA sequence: TGTGCCAGCAGCCGAAGCTACGAGCAGTACTTC. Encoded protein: CASSRSYEQYF.

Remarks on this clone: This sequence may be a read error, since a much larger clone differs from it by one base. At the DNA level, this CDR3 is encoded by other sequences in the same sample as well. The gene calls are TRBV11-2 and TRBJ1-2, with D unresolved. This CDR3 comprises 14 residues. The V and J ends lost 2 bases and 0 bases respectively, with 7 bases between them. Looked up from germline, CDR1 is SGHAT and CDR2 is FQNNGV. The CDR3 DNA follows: TGTGCCAGCAGCTTACTGGGGACTAACTATGGCTACACCTTC. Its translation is CASSLLGTNYGYTF.

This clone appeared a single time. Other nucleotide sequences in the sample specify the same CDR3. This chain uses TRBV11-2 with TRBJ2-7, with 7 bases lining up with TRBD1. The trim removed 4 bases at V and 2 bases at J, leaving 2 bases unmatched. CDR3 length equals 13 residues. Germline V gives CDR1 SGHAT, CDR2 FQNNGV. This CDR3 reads CASSYGQAYEQYF. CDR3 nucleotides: TGTGCCAGCAGCTATGGACAGGCCTACGAGCAGTACTTC.

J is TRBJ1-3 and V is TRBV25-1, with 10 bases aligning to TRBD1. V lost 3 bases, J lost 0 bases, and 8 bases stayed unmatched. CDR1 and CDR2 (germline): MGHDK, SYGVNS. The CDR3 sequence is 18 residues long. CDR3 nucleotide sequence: TGTGCCAGCAGTGACACCGGGACAGGGGCTTCCTCTGGAAACACCATATATTTT. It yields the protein CASSDTGTGASSGNTIYF.

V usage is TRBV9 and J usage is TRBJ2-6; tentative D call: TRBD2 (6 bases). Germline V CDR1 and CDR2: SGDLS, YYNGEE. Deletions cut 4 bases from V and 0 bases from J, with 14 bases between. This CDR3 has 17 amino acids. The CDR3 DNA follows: TGTGCCAGCAGCCCCTGGGACTCCCGCTCTGGGGCCAACGTCCTGACTTTC. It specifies CASSPWDSRSGANVLTF.

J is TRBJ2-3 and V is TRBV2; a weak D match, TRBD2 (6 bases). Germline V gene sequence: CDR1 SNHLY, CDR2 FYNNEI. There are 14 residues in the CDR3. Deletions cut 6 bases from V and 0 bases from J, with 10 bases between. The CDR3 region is CASRSGTSTDTQYF. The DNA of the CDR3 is TGTGCCAGCAGGTCTGGGACTAGCACAGATACGCAGTATTTT.

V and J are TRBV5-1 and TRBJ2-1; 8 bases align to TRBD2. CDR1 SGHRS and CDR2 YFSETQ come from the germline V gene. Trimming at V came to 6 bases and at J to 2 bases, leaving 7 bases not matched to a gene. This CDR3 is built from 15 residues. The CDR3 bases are TGCGCCAGCACTCGGACAGCGGGAGCCTACAATGAGCAGTTCTTC. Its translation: CASTRTAGAYNEQFF.

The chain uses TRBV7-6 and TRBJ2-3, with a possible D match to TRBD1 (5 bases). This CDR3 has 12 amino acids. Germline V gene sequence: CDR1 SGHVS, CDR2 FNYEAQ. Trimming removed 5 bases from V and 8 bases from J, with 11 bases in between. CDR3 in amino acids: CASSGALGTQYF. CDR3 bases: TGTGCCAGCAGCGGGGCCTTAGGTACGCAGTATTTT. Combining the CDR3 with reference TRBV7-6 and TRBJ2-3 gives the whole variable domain GAGVSQSPRYKVTKRGQDVALRCDPISGHVSLYWYRQALGQGPEFLTYFNYEAQQDKSGLPNDRFSAERPEGSISTLTIQRTEQRDSAMYRCASSGALGTQYFGPGTRLTVL.